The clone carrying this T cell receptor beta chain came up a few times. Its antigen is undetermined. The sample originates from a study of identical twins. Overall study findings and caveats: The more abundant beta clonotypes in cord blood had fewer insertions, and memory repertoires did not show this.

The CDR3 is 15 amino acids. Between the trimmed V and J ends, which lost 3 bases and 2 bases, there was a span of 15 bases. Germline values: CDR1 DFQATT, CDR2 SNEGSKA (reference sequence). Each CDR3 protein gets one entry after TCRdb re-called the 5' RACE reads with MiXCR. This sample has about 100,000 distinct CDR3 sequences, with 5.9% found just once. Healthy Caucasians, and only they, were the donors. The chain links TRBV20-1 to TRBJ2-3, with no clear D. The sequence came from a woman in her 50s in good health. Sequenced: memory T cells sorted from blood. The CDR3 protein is CSASRYQTSTDTQYF. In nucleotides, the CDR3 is TGCAGTGCTAGTCGGTACCAGACCTCCACAGATACGCAGTATTTT.